This passage covers 18 T cell receptor beta chains from one sample sequenced in a study of beta chain features in type 1 diabetes. Isolated RNA was reverse transcribed in full, so expressed TCRB transcripts were sequenced. The protocol was immunoSEQ multiplex PCR, while the TCRdb copy is restricted to in-frame clones and leaves out a portion. Among more than 150,000 clones, about 12% were seen once, and the ten largest hold 0.62%. The material sequenced was central memory CD4+ T cells from blood. The receptors were gathered from a woman between 18 and 29 years old in good health.

To note about this clone: Other DNA sequences in the sample encode the same CDR3. The chain uses TRBV7-7 and TRBJ2-5; D is perhaps TRBD1 (6 bases). CDR1 is SSHAT, CDR2 FNYEAQ, per germline (reference sequence). There are 13 residues in the CDR3. Trimming left V 2 bases short and J 5 bases short, with 9 bases between. The CDR3 nucleotides read TGTGCCAGCAGCTTATCGCAGGGGGAGACCCAGTACTTC. Amino acids: CASSLSQGETQYF. The full variable domain, with the rest looked up from reference TRBV7-7 and TRBJ2-5, is GAGVSQSPRYKVTKRGQDVTLRCDPISSHATLYWYQQALGQGPEFLTYFNYEAQPDKSGLPSDRFSAERPEGSISTLTIQRTEQRDSAMYRCASSLSQGETQYFGPGTRLLVL.

This sequence joins TRBV29-1 and TRBJ1-4; D call uncertain. V gave up 0 bases and J gave up 10 bases, with 12 bases separating them. The CDR3 loop spans 13 amino acids. CDR1 SQVTM and CDR2 ANQGSEA come from the germline V gene. The CDR3 is CSVEETGWGKLFF. CDR3 coding DNA: TGCAGCGTTGAAGAAACGGGGTGGGGAAAACTGTTTTTT.

This clone came up a few times. The chain recombines TRBV7-8 with TRBJ2-2; 14 bases are shared with TRBD2. The V gene's germline CDR1 is SGHVS and CDR2 FQNEAQ. Trimming removed 5 bases from V and 7 bases from J; junction bases left unmatched: 6. This CDR3 region has 16 residues. DNA of the CDR3: TGTGCCAGCAGCCGCCGACTAGCGGGGGGGAGCGGGGAGCTGTTTTTT. As protein: CASSRRLAGGSGELFF.

To note about this clone: Other DNA sequences in the same sample also yield this CDR3. The chain combines TRBV18 with TRBJ2-7, with D hard to call. Per germline, CDR1 KGHSH and CDR2 LQKENI. CDR3 size: 13 residues. With 3 bases removed from V and 0 bases from J, the gap between germline ends came to 6 bases. CDR3 DNA: TGTGCCAGCTCACCCCCCAGCTCCTACGAGCAGTACTTC. Encoded protein: CASSPPSSYEQYF.

The rearrangement links TRBV5-6 to TRBJ2-7; TRBD2 agrees at 7 bases. Germline lookup yields CDR1 SGHDT and CDR2 YYEEEE. With 0 bases clipped from V and 5 bases from J, the junction kept 11 bases outside the gene matches. The CDR3 runs to 16 residues. DNA for the CDR3: TGTGCCAGCAGCTTGGGTGGGCTAGCGGCCTTTAACGAGCAGTACTTC. The encoded protein is CASSLGGLAAFNEQYF.

This clone has a handful of counts. The rearrangement uses TRBV10-3 and TRBJ2-1; possible D gene TRBD2, 5 bases. This CDR3 contains 14 residues. Trimming removed 3 bases from V and 6 bases from J, with 12 bases in between. The germline gives CDR1 ENHRY, CDR2 SYGVKD. The CDR3 reads CAISEASWGNEQFF. The CDR3, as DNA: TGTGCCATCAGTGAAGCTAGCTGGGGCAATGAGCAGTTCTTC.

The gene calls are TRBV9 and TRBJ2-3; perhaps TRBD2 as D (6 bases). This CDR3 is 16 amino acids long. Germline-derived CDR1 and CDR2 are SGDLS and YYNGEE. With 1 base removed from V and 5 bases from J, the gap between germline ends came to 17 bases. The CDR3 nucleotides read TGTGCCAGCAGCGTACAGTTGGGGGGATCTCGAGATACGCAGTATTTT. This translates into CASSVQLGGSRDTQYF.

The DNA for the CDR3 is TGTGCCAGCAGCTTGGCCCCGGGACAGGGGGAAGAGACCCAGTACTTC. This gives the protein CASSLAPGQGEETQYF. J is TRBJ2-5 and V is TRBV5-4; TRBD1 agrees at 11 bases. The CDR3 is 16 residues long. Germline assignment: CDR1 SGHNT and CDR2 YYREEE (reference sequence). The junction had 4 bases not matched to a gene; V was cut back by 0 bases and J by 3 bases.

The chain is built from TRBV7-2 and TRBJ2-1; perhaps TRBD2 as D (5 bases). Germline V gene data show CDR1 as SGHTA and CDR2 as FQGNSA. The CDR3 totals 13 residues. Trimming removed 3 bases at V and 6 bases at J, with 9 bases between. CDR3 DNA sequence: TGTGCCAGCAGCTTCGCCGGACTCAATGAGCAGTTCTTC. Translating gives CASSFAGLNEQFF. Together with reference TRBV7-2 and TRBJ2-1, the CDR3 gives the full variable domain: GAGVSQSPSNKVTEKGKDVELRCDPISGHTALYWYRQSLGQGLEFLIYFQGNSAPDKSGLPSDRFSAERTGGSVSTLTIQRTQQEDSAVYLCASSFAGLNEQFFGPGTRLTVL.

The chain recombines TRBV6-5 with TRBJ2-3; TRBD2 aligns across 7 bases. Germline CDR1 reads MNHEY; CDR2 reads SVGAGI. Trimming took 0 bases from V and 2 from J; bases not matched to a gene: 5. This CDR3 is built from 16 residues. CDR3 residues: CASSYSSSGITDTQYF. For the CDR3, the DNA is TGTGCCAGCAGTTACTCGTCCAGCGGGATCACAGATACGCAGTATTTT.

The chain has TRBV5-1 and TRBJ2-3; 13 nucleotides agree with TRBD2. After removal of 4 bases from V and 3 bases from J, the junction contained 2 bases not matched to a gene. The CDR3 runs to 15 residues. CDR1 and CDR2 from the germline V gene are SGHRS and YFSETQ. The CDR3 loop reads CASSKGLAGTDTQYF. DNA of the CDR3: TGCGCCAGCAGCAAGGGACTAGCGGGGACAGATACGCAGTATTTT.

The rearrangement joins TRBV11-3 to TRBJ2-2, with D hard to call. Trimming pared 1 base from V and 6 bases from J, leaving 12 bases between. Germline V gene sequence: CDR1 SGHNT, CDR2 YENEEA. CDR3 length: 15 amino acids. CDR3 sequence: CASSLVYGFPGELFF. The CDR3 region has the DNA TGTGCCAGCAGCTTAGTCTATGGTTTTCCCGGGGAGCTGTTTTTT.

This clone was picked up a small number of times. The chain combines TRBV28 with TRBJ1-1, with TRBD1 matching 8 bases. Trimming took 3 bases from V and 11 from J; bases not matched to a gene: 11. Germline CDR1 and CDR2: MDHEN and SYDVKM. The length of the CDR3 is 14 residues. The CDR3 nucleotides read TGTGCCAGCAGTTTGTACTGGACAGGGCGCAATGCTTTCTTT. Translation: CASSLYWTGRNAFF.

V gene TRBV28 combines with J gene TRBJ1-1; TRBD1 might be the D (6 bases). The CDR3 covers 14 residues. Germline CDR1 and CDR2: MDHEN and SYDVKM. V was cut by 4 bases and J by 0 bases, with 9 bases left in between. The CDR3 DNA follows: TGTGCCAGCAGTTCATACAGGGTGAACACTGAAGCTTTCTTT. Translating gives CASSSYRVNTEAFF.

The V gene is TRBV7-9, the J gene TRBJ1-3; 8 bases are a match to TRBD1. The germline V gene encodes CDR1 SEHNR and CDR2 FQNEAQ (reference sequence). The CDR3 spans 16 residues. J gave up 9 bases and V 1 base, and 11 bases lay outside the gene matches. As DNA, the CDR3 is TGTGCCAGCAGCTTAGACTGGACAGGGCCCACGAGCACCATATATTTT. Its translation is CASSLDWTGPTSTIYF. Variable domain in full (rest from reference TRBV7-9 and TRBJ1-3): DTGVSQNPRHKITKRGQNVTFRCDPISEHNRLYWYRQTLGQGPEFLTYFQNEAQLEKSRLLSDRFSAERPKGSFSTLEIQRTEQGDSAMYLCASSLDWTGPTSTIYFGEGSWLTVV.

This clone was detected only once. This sequence joins TRBV5-1 and TRBJ2-5, with D possibly TRBD2 on 6 matching bases. Trimming took off 4 bases at V and 4 bases at J, with 14 bases between the two ends. Germline assignment: CDR1 SGHRS and CDR2 YFSETQ. The CDR3 is 14 amino acids. CDR3 sequence: CASSPGTEGETQYF. The CDR3 DNA sequence: TGCGCCAGCAGCCCCGGGACGGAGGGAGAGACCCAGTACTTC. Full variable domain (rest looked up from reference TRBV5-1 and TRBJ2-5): KAGVTQTPRYLIKTRGQQVTLSCSPISGHRSVSWYQQTPGQGLQFLFEYFSETQRNKGNFPGRFSGRQFSNSRSEMNVSTLELGDSALYLCASSPGTEGETQYFGPGTRLLVL.

This clone was found a few times. The chain recombines TRBV7-9 with TRBJ1-1; weak D call: TRBD1 (6 bases). Germline CDR1 is SEHNR and CDR2 is FQNEAQ (reference sequence). V lost 3 bases and J lost 11, with 16 bases in between. This CDR3 contains 13 residues. CDR3 DNA: TGTGCCAGCAGCTTTAGGGGGTCAGGGGCCGCTTTCTTT. Protein: CASSFRGSGAAFF.

This clone has a handful of counts. The chain has TRBV11-2 and TRBJ2-1; 10 bases align to TRBD2. Trimming cost V 7 bases and J 10 bases; bases outside gene matches: 13. CDR3 length: 15 amino acids. Germline loops: CDR1 SGHAT, CDR2 FQNNGV. The CDR3 nucleotides are TGTGCCAGCAAGCCCCTAGCGGGAGTTATGGTCGAGCAGTTCTTC. Its protein product is CASKPLAGVMVEQFF. The full variable domain, its missing parts supplied by reference TRBV11-2 and TRBJ2-1, is EAGVAQSPRYKIIEKRQSVAFWCNPISGHATLYWYQQILGQGPKLLIQFQNNGVVDDSQLPKDRFSAERLKGVDSTLKIQPAKLEDSAVYLCASKPLAGVMVEQFFGPGTRLTVL.